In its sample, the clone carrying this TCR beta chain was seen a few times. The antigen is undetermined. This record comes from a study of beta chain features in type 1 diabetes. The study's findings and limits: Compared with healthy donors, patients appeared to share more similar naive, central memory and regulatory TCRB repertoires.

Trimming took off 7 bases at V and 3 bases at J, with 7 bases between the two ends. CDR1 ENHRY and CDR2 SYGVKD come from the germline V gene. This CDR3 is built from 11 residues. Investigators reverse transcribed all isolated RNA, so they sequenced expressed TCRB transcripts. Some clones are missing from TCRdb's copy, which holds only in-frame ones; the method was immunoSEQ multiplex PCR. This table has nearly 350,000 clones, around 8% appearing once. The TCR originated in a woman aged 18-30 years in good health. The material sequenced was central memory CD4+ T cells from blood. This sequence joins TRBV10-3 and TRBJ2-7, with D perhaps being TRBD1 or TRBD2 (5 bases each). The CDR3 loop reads CAIMGDYEQYF. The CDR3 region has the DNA TGTGCCATCATGGGGGACTACGAGCAGTACTTC.